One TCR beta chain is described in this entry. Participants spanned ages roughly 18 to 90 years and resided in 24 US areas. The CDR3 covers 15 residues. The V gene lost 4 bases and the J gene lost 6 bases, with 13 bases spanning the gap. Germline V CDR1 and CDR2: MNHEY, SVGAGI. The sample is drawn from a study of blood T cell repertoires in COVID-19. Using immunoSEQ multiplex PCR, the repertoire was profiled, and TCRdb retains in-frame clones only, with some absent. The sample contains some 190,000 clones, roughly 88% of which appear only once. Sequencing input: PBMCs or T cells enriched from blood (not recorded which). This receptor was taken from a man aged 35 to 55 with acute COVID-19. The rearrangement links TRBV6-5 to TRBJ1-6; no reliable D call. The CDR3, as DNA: TGTGCCAGCAGTTTGACGGGAATTTTTAATTCACCCCTCCACTTT. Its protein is CASSLTGIFNSPLHF.